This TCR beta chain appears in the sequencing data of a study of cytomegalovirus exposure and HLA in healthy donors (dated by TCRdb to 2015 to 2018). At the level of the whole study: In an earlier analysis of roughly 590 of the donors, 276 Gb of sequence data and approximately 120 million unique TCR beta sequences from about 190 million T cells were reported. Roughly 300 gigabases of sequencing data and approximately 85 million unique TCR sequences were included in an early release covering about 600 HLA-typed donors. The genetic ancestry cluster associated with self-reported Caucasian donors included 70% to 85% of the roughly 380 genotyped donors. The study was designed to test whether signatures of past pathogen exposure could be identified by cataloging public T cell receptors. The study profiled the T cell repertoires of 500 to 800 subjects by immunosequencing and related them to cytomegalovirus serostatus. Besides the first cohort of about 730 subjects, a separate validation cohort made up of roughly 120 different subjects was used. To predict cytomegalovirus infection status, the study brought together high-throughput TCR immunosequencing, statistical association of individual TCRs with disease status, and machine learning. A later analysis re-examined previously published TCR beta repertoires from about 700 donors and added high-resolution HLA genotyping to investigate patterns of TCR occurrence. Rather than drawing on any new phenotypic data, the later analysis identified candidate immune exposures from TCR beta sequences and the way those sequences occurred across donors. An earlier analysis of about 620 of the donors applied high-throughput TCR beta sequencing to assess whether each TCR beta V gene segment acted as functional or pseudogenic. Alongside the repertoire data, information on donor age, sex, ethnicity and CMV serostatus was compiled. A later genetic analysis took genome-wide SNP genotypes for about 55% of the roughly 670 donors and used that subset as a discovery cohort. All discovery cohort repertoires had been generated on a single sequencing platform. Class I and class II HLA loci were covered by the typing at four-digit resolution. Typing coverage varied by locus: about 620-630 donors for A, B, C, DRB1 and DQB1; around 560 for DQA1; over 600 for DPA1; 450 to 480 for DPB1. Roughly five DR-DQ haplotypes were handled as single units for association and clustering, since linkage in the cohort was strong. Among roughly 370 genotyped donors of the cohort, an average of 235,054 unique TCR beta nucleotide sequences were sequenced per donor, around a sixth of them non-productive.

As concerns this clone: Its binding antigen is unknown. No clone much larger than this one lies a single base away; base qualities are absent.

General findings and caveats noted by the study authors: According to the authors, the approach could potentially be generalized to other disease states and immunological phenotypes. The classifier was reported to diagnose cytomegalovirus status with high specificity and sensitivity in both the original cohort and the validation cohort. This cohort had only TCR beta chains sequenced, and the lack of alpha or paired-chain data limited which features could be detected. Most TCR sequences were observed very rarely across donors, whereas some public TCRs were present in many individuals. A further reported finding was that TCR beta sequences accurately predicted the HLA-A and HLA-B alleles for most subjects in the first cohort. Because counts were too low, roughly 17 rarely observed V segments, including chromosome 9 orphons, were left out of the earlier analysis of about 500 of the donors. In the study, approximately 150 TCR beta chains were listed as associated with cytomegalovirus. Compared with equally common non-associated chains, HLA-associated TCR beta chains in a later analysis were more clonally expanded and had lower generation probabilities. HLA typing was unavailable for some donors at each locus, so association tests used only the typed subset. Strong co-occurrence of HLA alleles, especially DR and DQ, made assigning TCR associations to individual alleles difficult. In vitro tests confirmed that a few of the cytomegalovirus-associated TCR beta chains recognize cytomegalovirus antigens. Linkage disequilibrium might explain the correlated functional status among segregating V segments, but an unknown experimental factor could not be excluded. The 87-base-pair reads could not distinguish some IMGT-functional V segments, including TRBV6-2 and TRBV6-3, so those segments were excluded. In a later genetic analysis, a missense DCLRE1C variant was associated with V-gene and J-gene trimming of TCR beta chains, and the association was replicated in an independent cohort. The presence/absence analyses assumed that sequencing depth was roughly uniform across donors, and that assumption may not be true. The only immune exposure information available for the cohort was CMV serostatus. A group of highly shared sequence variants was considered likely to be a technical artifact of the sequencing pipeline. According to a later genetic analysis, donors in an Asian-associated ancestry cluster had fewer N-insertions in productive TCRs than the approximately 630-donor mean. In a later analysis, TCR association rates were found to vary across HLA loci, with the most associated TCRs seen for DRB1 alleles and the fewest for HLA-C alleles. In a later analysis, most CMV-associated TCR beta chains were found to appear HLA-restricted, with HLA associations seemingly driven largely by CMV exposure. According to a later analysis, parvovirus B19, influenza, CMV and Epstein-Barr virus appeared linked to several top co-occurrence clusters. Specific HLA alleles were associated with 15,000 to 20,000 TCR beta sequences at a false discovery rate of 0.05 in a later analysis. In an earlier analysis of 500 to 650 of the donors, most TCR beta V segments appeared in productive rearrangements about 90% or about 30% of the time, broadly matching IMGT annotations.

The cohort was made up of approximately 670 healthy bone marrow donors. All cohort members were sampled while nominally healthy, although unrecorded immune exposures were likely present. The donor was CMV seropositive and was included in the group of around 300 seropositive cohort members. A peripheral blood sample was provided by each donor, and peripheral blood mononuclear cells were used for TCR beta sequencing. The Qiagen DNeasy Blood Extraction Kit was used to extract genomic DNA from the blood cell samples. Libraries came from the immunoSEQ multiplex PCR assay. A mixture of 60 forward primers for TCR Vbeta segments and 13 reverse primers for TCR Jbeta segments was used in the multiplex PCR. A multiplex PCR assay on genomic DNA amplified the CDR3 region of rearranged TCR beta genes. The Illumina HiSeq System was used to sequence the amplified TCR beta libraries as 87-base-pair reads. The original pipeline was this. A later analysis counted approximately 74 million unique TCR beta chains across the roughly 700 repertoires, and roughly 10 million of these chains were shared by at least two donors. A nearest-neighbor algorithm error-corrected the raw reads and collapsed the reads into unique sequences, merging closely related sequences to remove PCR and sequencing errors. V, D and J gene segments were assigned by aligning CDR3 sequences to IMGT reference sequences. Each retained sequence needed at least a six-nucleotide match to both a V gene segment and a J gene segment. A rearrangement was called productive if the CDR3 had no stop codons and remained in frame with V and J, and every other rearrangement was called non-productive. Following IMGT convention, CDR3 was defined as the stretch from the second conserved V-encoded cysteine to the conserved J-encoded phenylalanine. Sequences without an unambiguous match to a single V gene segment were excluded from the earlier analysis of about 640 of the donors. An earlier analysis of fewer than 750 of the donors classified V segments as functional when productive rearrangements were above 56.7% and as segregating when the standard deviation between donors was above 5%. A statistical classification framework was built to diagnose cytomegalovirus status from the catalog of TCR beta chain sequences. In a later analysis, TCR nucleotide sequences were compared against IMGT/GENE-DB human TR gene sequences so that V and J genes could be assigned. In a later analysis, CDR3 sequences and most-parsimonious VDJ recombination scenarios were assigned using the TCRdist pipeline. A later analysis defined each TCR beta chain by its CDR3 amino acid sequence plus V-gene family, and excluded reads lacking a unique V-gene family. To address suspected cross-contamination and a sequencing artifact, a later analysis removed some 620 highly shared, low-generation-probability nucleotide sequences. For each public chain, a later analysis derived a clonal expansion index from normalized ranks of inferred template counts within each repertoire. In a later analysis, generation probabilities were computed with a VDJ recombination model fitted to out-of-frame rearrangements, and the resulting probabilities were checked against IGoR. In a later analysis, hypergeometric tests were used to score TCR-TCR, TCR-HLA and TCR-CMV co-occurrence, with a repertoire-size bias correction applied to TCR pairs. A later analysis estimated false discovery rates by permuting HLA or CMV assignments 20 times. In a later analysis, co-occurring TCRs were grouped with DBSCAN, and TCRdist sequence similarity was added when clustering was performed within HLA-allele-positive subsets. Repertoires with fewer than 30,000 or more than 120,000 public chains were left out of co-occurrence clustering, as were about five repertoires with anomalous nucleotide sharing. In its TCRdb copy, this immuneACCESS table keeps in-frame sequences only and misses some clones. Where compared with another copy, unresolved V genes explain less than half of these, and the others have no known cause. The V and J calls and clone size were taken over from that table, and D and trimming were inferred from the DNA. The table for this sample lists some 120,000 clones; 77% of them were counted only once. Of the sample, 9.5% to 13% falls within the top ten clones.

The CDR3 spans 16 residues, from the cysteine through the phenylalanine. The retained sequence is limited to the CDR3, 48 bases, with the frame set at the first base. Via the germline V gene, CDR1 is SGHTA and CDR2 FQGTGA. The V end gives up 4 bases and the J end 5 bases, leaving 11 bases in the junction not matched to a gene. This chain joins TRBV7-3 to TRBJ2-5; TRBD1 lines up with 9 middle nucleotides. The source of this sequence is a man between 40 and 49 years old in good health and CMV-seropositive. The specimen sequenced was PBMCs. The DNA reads TGTGCCAGCAGCTCCTCCCAGGGACAGGGACTGGAGACCCAGTACTTC. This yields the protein CASSSSQGQGLETQYF.